The next 17 T cell receptor beta chains were all read from a single sample in a study of regulatory T cells in long-lasting Graves disease. Library construction for TCR beta used iRepertoire HTBI primers and Arm-PCR of CDR3 regions. A single record per CDR3 protein comes from TCRdb applying MiXCR to the multiplex PCR reads. The top ten clones hold just under 30% of a sample with about 340,000 distinct CDR3 sequences, roughly a fifth of them seen once. Time point of the sample: persistent/refractory GD, antithyroid drugs over 5 years with positive TRAb. With RNA extracted from PBMCs as input, the TCR library was made. The specimen comprised peripheral blood mononuclear cells (PBMCs), sampled when the disease was refractory, from a patient treated with antithyroid drugs. Receptors originate from a female donor with Graves disease.

The chain uses TRBV6-1 and TRBJ1-2, with TRBD1 matching over 11 bases. Germline CDR1 reads MNHNS; CDR2 reads SASEGT. CDR3 length: 14 amino acids. The V and J ends lost 8 bases and 7 bases, in that order; junction bases with no gene match: 9. For the CDR3, the DNA is TGTGCCAGCTTAAGGACAGGGGGCGTCTTTGGCTACACCTTC. It specifies CASLRTGGVFGYTF.

This clonotype was picked up a small number of times. The rearrangement uses TRBV4-3 and TRBJ1-2; 7 positions agree with TRBD1. CDR3 length: 15 amino acids. J was trimmed by 4 bases and V by 0 bases; bases with no gene match: 5. From germline, CDR1 is LGHNA and CDR2 YSLEER. Here the CDR3 DNA reads TGCGCCAGCAGCCAAGAAGGGGGCGTAGCCTATGGCTACACCTTC. Protein product: CASSQEGGVAYGYTF.

This clonotype was observed many times. The chain carries TRBV27 and TRBJ2-7; D unclear. V was cut by 5 bases and J by 4 bases, with 12 bases left in between. From germline, CDR1 is MNHEY and CDR2 SMNVEV (reference sequence). The CDR3 length is 13 residues. The CDR3 DNA reads as TGTGCCAGCAGTCCCTGGGAAAGGTACGAGCAGTACTTC. Translation: CASSPWERYEQYF.

This clonotype was seen ten or more times. The V gene is TRBV2, the J gene TRBJ1-5; D gene unclear. This CDR3 has 14 residues. Trimming pared 2 bases from V and 2 bases from J, leaving 7 bases between. Germline CDR1 is SNHLY and CDR2 is FYNNEI. The CDR3 reads CASSETIGNQPQHF. The CDR3 coding sequence is TGTGCCAGCAGTGAAACGATAGGCAATCAGCCCCAGCATTTT. The complete variable domain, with remaining parts taken from reference TRBV2 and TRBJ1-5, reads EPEVTQTPSHQVTQMGQEVILRCVPISNHLYFYWYRQILGQKVEFLVSFYNNEISEKSEIFDDQFSVERPDGSNFTLKIRSTKLEDSAMYFCASSETIGNQPQHFGDGTRLSIL.

This clonotype appeared many times. V and J are TRBV5-6 and TRBJ2-7; D is unresolved. V was trimmed by 0 bases and J by 3 bases, leaving 7 bases between them. There are 13 residues in the CDR3. Germline assignment: CDR1 SGHDT and CDR2 YYEEEE. CDR3 amino acids: CASSLDRHYEQYF. The CDR3 region has the DNA TGTGCCAGCAGCTTGGACAGACACTACGAGCAGTACTTC.

Worth noting for this clonotype: Its ends do not fully match the called genes, so a read error is possible. The chain carries TRBV28 and TRBJ1-2; TRBD1 is a possible D gene (5 bases). Germline values: CDR1 MDHEN, CDR2 SYDVKM. This CDR3 has 13 amino acids. The DNA for the CDR3 is TGTGCCACCGTGGGACCGCCTAACTATGGCTACACTTTC. This codes for CATVGPPNYGYTF.

This clonotype has more than one count but fewer than ten. The chain has TRBV7-9 and TRBJ2-5; maybe TRBD2 (6 bases). The CDR3 extends over 14 amino acids. The ends were cut back, 1 base at V and 4 bases at J, with 10 bases in the middle. Germline CDR1 SEHNR, CDR2 FQNEAQ (reference sequence). The CDR3 coding sequence is TGTGCCAGCAGCTTAGTTCGGGGGTCAGAGACCCAGTACTTC. As protein: CASSLVRGSETQYF. The entire variable domain, with the rest obtained from reference TRBV7-9 and TRBJ2-5, is as follows: DTGVSQNPRHKITKRGQNVTFRCDPISEHNRLYWYRQTLGQGPEFLTYFQNEAQLEKSRLLSDRFSAERPKGSFSTLEIQRTEQGDSAMYLCASSLVRGSETQYFGPGTRLLVL.

This clonotype was observed a few times. Here the CDR3 DNA reads TGCAGTGCTGGCCGGGCGCCGAATGGTGGCTACACCTTC. Its protein product is CSAGRAPNGGYTF. The chain couples TRBV20-1 to TRBJ1-2, with no clear D. This CDR3 region has 13 residues. CDR1 and CDR2 from the germline V gene are DFQATT and SNEGSKA (reference sequence). Trimming removed 5 bases from V and 7 bases from J, with 17 bases in between.

CDR3 sequence: CSARTATLGELFF. The DNA for the CDR3 is TGCAGTGCTAGGACAGCAACCCTGGGGGAGCTGTTTTTT. The chain recombines TRBV20-1 with TRBJ2-2; weak D call: TRBD1 (5 bases). Per germline, CDR1 DFQATT and CDR2 SNEGSKA (reference sequence). The CDR3 sequence is 13 residues long. Trimming removed 3 bases at V and 8 bases at J, with 13 bases between.

This clonotype was counted at least ten times. The rearrangement uses TRBV7-9 and TRBJ2-2; weak D call: TRBD1 (6 bases). This CDR3 is 17 amino acids long. V was pared by 2 bases and J by 4 bases, with 17 bases between. Germline CDR1 is SEHNR and CDR2 is FQNEAQ (reference sequence). The CDR3 DNA is TGTGCCAGCAGCTTAAGGCCTCCAACGACAGGCACCGGGGAGCTGTTTTTT. Its protein is CASSLRPPTTGTGELFF.

In DNA form, the CDR3 reads TGTGCCAGCAGTTTCCAGGGTTACGGCACAGATACGCAGTATTTT. This translates into CASSFQGYGTDTQYF. This chain connects TRBV28 to TRBJ2-3; TRBD1 might be the D (5 bases). This CDR3 comprises 15 residues. Per germline, CDR1 MDHEN and CDR2 SYDVKM. The V end was cut by 3 bases, the J end by 1 base, with 11 bases between.

The rearrangement uses TRBV9 and TRBJ1-1; no firm D call. There are 14 residues in the CDR3. From germline, CDR1 is SGDLS and CDR2 YYNGEE. The germline V and J ends were trimmed by 1 base and 3 bases, with 10 bases remaining between them. CDR3 bases: TGTGCCAGCAGCGTAATAAGTACGGACACTGAAGCTTTCTTT. Residues: CASSVISTDTEAFF.

This clonotype has at least ten counts. This chain joins TRBV5-1 and TRBJ1-1; D unclear. CDR1 and CDR2 from the germline V gene are SGHRS and YFSETQ. The CDR3 runs 13 residues. V lost 3 bases and J 3 bases, leaving 9 bases between the germline ends. CDR3 protein: CASSSQDYTEAFF. CDR3 nucleotides: TGCGCCAGCAGCTCTCAGGATTACACTGAAGCTTTCTTT.

Remarks on this clonotype: Since a much larger clone is just one base distant, this may be a read error. The chain joins TRBV11-1 to TRBJ1-2, with D possibly TRBD1 on 5 matching bases. The CDR3 covers 13 residues. V shed 1 base and J shed 14 bases, with 17 bases lying between them. Germline values: CDR1 SGHAT, CDR2 FQDESV (reference sequence). The CDR3 DNA reads TGTGCCAGCAGCTTAGAAAGGGGCGCACTGAGGACCTTC. Its protein is CASSLERGALRTF.

This clonotype showed up many times. This chain uses TRBV18 with TRBJ1-2; D is unresolved. In germline, CDR1 is KGHSH, CDR2 LQKENI. V dropped 1 base and J dropped 5 bases, with 11 bases sitting between them. The CDR3 runs 14 residues. This CDR3 reads CASSPLGDIYGYTF. CDR3 bases: TGTGCCAGCTCACCACTCGGTGACATATATGGCTACACCTTC.

This clonotype was found many times. This chain links TRBV30 with TRBJ1-1, with D tentatively TRBD1 (6 bases). CDR1 is GTSNPN, CDR2 SVGIG, per germline (reference sequence). The CDR3 is made up of 14 amino acids. The V end was cut by 2 bases, the J end by 1 base, with 11 bases between. CDR3 bases: TGTGCCTGGAGTCGCTACAGGGAGAACACTGAAGCTTTCTTT. Protein sequence: CAWSRYRENTEAFF.

This clonotype was detected a few times. The V gene is TRBV7-9, the J gene TRBJ2-4; 12 positions agree with TRBD2. The better agreement between TRBJ2-1 and the DNA end casts doubt on the J call. CDR1 and CDR2 (germline): SEHNR, FQNEAQ (reference sequence). The CDR3 has 12 amino acids. CDR3 nucleotide sequence: TGTGCCAGCACCTCTAGCGGGAGGGGGCAGTTCTTC. It translates to CASTSSGRGQFF.